Listed below are T cell receptor beta chains from one sample, sequenced in a study of beta chain features in type 1 diabetes. Some clones are missing from TCRdb's copy, which holds only in-frame ones; the method was immunoSEQ multiplex PCR. The sample records roughly 300,000 clones, 13% to 15% being singletons. Material for sequencing was central memory CD4+ T cells from blood. These receptors originate from a man aged 25-40 years in good health. The CDR3 runs from the conserved cysteine through the conserved F or W. Fields, in order: CDR3 length, D gene, clone size, V gene, J gene, CDR3 DNA, CDR3 protein. A D gene is named only where the DNA matches it firmly. Clone sizes are given selectively: once, few, many, or a class where the clone is expanded.

14,.,.,TRBV6-1,TRBJ1-2,TGTGCCAGCAGATCCCCTGGGAGACAGGACCGCTACACCTTC,CASRSPGRQDRYTF
16,TRBD2,.,TRBV29-1,TRBJ2-1,TGCAGCGTTGAACTAGCGGGGGCCCTGCGAGGCAATGAGCAGTTCTTC,CSVELAGALRGNEQFF
21,.,few,TRBV4-1,TRBJ2-6,TGCGCCAGCAGCCAAGACAGGAATGCTGCCAGGGGAGGGCCTGGGGCCAACGTCCTGACTTTC,CASSQDRNAARGGPGANVLTF
12,.,many,TRBV2,TRBJ1-2,TGTGCCAGCAGTCAGAGAGAGTATGGCTACACCTTC,CASSQREYGYTF
14,TRBD1,few,TRBV2,TRBJ2-1,TGTGCCAGCGGGGGGGACAGGGGCTACAATGAGCAGTTCTTC,CASGGDRGYNEQFF
15,TRBD1,.,TRBV5-8,TRBJ1-5,TGTGCCAGCAGCTTGGAGGGACAGGGAAGTCAGCCCCAGCATTTT,CASSLEGQGSQPQHF
17,TRBD1,.,TRBV5-4,TRBJ1-2,TGTGCCAGCAGACGACCCGGGACAGGGGAATTTAACTATGGCTACACCTTC,CASRRPGTGEFNYGYTF
11,.,.,TRBV6-6,TRBJ2-7,TGTGCCAGCAGTGCTGAATACGAGCAGTACTTC,CASSAEYEQYF
16,TRBD2,few,TRBV9,TRBJ2-7,TGTGCCAGCAGCCTGGGACTAGCGGGGGAAGGCAGCGAGCAGTACTTC,CASSLGLAGEGSEQYF
13,TRBD1,.,TRBV30,TRBJ2-1,TGTGCCTGGAGCGTAGGACAGGGGGGAAAGCAGTTCTTC,CAWSVGQGGKQFF
11,.,few,TRBV6-6,TRBJ2-5,TGTGCCAGGGAACATGAAGAGACCCAGTACTTC,CAREHEETQYF
14,.,few,TRBV30,TRBJ2-3,TGTGCCTGGAGTCAGGGACTGAACACAGATACGCAGTATTTT,CAWSQGLNTDTQYF
13,.,.,TRBV7-3,TRBJ1-1,TGTGCCAGCAGCACCAACCAGGGCTCCGAAGCTTTCTTT,CASSTNQGSEAFF
14,TRBD2,many,TRBV11-1,TRBJ2-3,TGTGCCAGCCGCCGGGGGGAGCGCACAGATACGCAGTATTTT,CASRRGERTDTQYF
17,TRBD2,many,TRBV5-6,TRBJ2-5,TGTGCCAGCAGTACCCCACTAGCGGGGCTAAACGGGGAGACCCAGTACTTC,CASSTPLAGLNGETQYF
12,TRBD1,few,TRBV29-1,TRBJ1-2,TGCAGCGGGGGACAGAAAGGTGATGGCTACACCTTC,CSGGQKGDGYTF
15,.,many,TRBV29-1,TRBJ1-2,TGCAGCGTTGGAGAGAGGGGACCGTACAACTATGGCTACACCTTC,CSVGERGPYNYGYTF
15,TRBD2,.,TRBV19,TRBJ2-1,TGTGCCAGTAGTAAGACGGGACTAGCGGGTAATGAGCAGTTCTTC,CASSKTGLAGNEQFF
14,.,few,TRBV7-9,TRBJ2-1,TGTGCCAGCAGCCCCTATAGGGTCGGGAATGAGCAGTTCTTC,CASSPYRVGNEQFF
14,TRBD1,.,TRBV10-3,TRBJ1-1,TGTGCCATCAGCGACAGGGGGGTGAACACTGAAGCTTTCTTT,CAISDRGVNTEAFF
13,.,few,TRBV10-3,TRBJ2-7,TGTGCCATCAGGGGGGGTAGCGGCTACGAGCAGTACTTC,CAIRGGSGYEQYF
16,TRBD1,.,TRBV4-1,TRBJ1-1,TGCGCCAGCAGCCAATCGGGACAGGGGCTGCCCACTGAAGCTTTCTTT,CASSQSGQGLPTEAFF
14,.,.,TRBV7-6,TRBJ2-1,TGTGCCAGCAGCTTAGGGGGACACCACAATGAGCAGTTCTTC,CASSLGGHHNEQFF
16,.,.,TRBV27,TRBJ1-1,TGTGCCAGCAGTAGGGGGGGCATTGGTATGAACACTGAAGCTTTCTTT,CASSRGGIGMNTEAFF
15,TRBD1,.,TRBV5-1,TRBJ1-5,TGCGCCAGCAGCTTGGGGACAGGGGGCATTCAGCCCCAGCATTTT,CASSLGTGGIQPQHF
14,.,few,TRBV11-3,TRBJ2-2,TGTGCCAGTGGACTAAGGGGCCCCCCGGGGGAGCTGTTTTTT,CASGLRGPPGELFF
14,.,.,TRBV11-3,TRBJ2-3,TGTGCCAGCAGCTTGTGGGGGAGCACAGATACGCAGTATTTT,CASSLWGSTDTQYF
14,.,few,TRBV7-2,TRBJ2-5,TGTGCCAGCAGCTTGACTCGGAGTGGGGAGACCCAGTACTTC,CASSLTRSGETQYF
14,.,.,TRBV7-3,TRBJ2-2,TGTGCCAGCAGCTTAAAACCCAGGACCGGGGAGCTGTTTTTT,CASSLKPRTGELFF
15,TRBD2,.,TRBV7-8,TRBJ2-5,TGTGCCAGCAGCTTAGCGTTGTCGGCGGGGGGGGCCCAGTACTTC,CASSLALSAGGAQYF
13,.,few,TRBV29-1,TRBJ1-2,TGCAGCGTTGGTGGAGGAACTAACTATGGCTACACCTTC,CSVGGGTNYGYTF
17,TRBD1,.,TRBV7-9,TRBJ1-1,TGTGCCAGCAGACCAGAGAGAGTAGGGGGCATTGACACTGAAGCTTTCTTT,CASRPERVGGIDTEAFF
14,TRBD2,many,TRBV7-2,TRBJ2-5,TGTGCCAGCAGCCCCCGGACTAGCGGGGAGACCCAGTACTTC,CASSPRTSGETQYF
14,.,.,TRBV29-1,TRBJ1-4,TGCAGCGTTGAAGGGGACGGGGGAGGCGAAAAACTGTTTTTT,CSVEGDGGGEKLFF
14,TRBD1,few,TRBV7-9,TRBJ2-7,TGTGCCAGCAGCCCAGGGACAGTTACCTACGAGCAGTACTTC,CASSPGTVTYEQYF
19,TRBD2,many,TRBV23-1,TRBJ2-1,TGCGCCAGCAGTGTCACCCGGGGGGGCAATCCAAGCTCCTACAATGAGCAGTTCTTC,CASSVTRGGNPSSYNEQFF
15,.,.,TRBV5-4,TRBJ1-1,TGTGCCAGCAGCTCGAGCCCGAAAGGGAACACTGAAGCTTTCTTT,CASSSSPKGNTEAFF
13,.,.,TRBV7-9,TRBJ2-1,TGTGCCAGCAGCTCGAAGCAGGACAATGAGCAGTTCTTC,CASSSKQDNEQFF
15,.,few,TRBV29-1,TRBJ1-1,TGCAGCGTCACATTCTGGGGTCAGGCCAACACTGAAGCTTTCTTT,CSVTFWGQANTEAFF
14,.,.,TRBV2,TRBJ1-5,TGTGCCAGCAGTGATCCGGGGGGAAATCAGCCCCAGCATTTT,CASSDPGGNQPQHF
14,.,once,TRBV28,TRBJ1-2,TGTGCCAGCAGTTTAGGGGGATATAACTATGGCTACACCTTC,CASSLGGYNYGYTF
15,TRBD2,.,TRBV19,TRBJ2-5,TGTGCCAGTAGTAAGACTAGCGGGAGTCAAGAGACCCAGTACTTC,CASSKTSGSQETQYF
17,TRBD1,.,TRBV7-9,TRBJ2-2,TGTGCCAGCAGCCCCCCCGTGGACCGGGACAGCTTCGGGGAGCTGTTTTTT,CASSPPVDRDSFGELFF
13,.,few,TRBV7-2,TRBJ2-2,TGTGCCAGCAGCCCAGAATTGACCGGGGAGCTGTTTTTT,CASSPELTGELFF
14,.,.,TRBV6-1,TRBJ2-1,TGTGCCAGCAGTTATGCTGCGGGCGGCAATGAGCAGTTCTTC,CASSYAAGGNEQFF
12,.,.,TRBV27,TRBJ1-5,TGTGCCAGCAGTGGTTGGGGTCAGCCCCAGCATTTT,CASSGWGQPQHF
14,TRBD2,many,TRBV2,TRBJ2-2,TGTGCCAGCAGTGAACTAGCGGGGGTAGGGGAGCTGTTTTTT,CASSELAGVGELFF
15,.,.,TRBV7-9,TRBJ2-3,TGTGCCAGCACCATGGGAGGGGGCCGGATAGATACGCAGTATTTT,CASTMGGGRIDTQYF
14,TRBD2,few,TRBV2,TRBJ2-7,TGTGCCAGCAGTGATGGGCTAGCGGGGGCCGAGCAGTACTTC,CASSDGLAGAEQYF
14,TRBD1,.,TRBV29-1,TRBJ1-5,TGCAGCGTCGCCACAGGGGCCTCGAATCAGCCCCAGCATTTT,CSVATGASNQPQHF
13,.,few,TRBV10-3,TRBJ1-6,TGTGCCATCAGTGGGACAGCTAATTCACCCCTCCACTTT,CAISGTANSPLHF
14,TRBD1,many,TRBV10-3,TRBJ1-1,TGTGCCATCGGCGGGACAGACGGGAAGACTGAAGCTTTCTTT,CAIGGTDGKTEAFF